This T cell receptor beta chain came from a study of cytomegalovirus exposure and HLA in healthy donors. CDR3 length: 13 amino acids. Germline CDR1 and CDR2: SGHRS and YFSETQ. Trimming cost V 8 bases and J 1 base; bases outside gene matches: 3. General study points: A later analysis by the authors found several of the most significant clusters apparently linked to common viral pathogens.

PCR primers comprised 60 Vbeta and 13 Jbeta primers. TCRdb keeps only in-frame clones here, not all; method: immunoSEQ multiplex PCR. The sample has under 100,000 clones; about 76% are singletons. To note about this clone: Its antigen is not identified.

The genes are TRBV5-1 and TRBJ1-1, with 9 bases fitting TRBD1. Sequenced material: PBMCs. The source is a human donor in good health. CDR3 in amino acids: CASSTGGNTEAFF. For the CDR3, the DNA is TGCGCCAGTTCGACAGGGGGGAACACTGAAGCTTTCTTT.